Shown below are 8 T cell receptor beta chains from a single sample sequenced in a study of cytomegalovirus exposure and HLA in healthy donors. The PCR contained 60 Vbeta and 13 Jbeta primers. Here immunoSEQ multiplex PCR was the method, and the copy in TCRdb shows in-frame clones only, minus some. The data contain about 140,000 clones, approximately 82% of them seen just once; the ten biggest clones take up about 3.1%. The material sequenced was PBMCs. Receptor source: a man aged 35-49 years in good health and CMV-seronegative.

This clone has a single count. The V and J genes are TRBV23-1 and TRBJ2-4, with 10 positions matching TRBD2. TRBV23-1 is placed among ORFs of uncertain function. This CDR3 region has 16 residues. Losses at the gene ends were 3 bases for V and 7 bases for J; bases not matched to a gene: 9. The CDR3 region is CASSQWASGGTNIQYF. The CDR3 DNA follows: TGCGCCAGCAGTCAGTGGGCTAGCGGGGGAACGAACATTCAGTACTTC.

V gene TRBV28 combines with J gene TRBJ1-1; D uncertain. The germline CDR1 and CDR2 sequences are MDHEN and SYDVKM. The V and J ends lost 5 bases and 6 bases respectively, with 13 bases between them. The CDR3 contains 13 residues. The DNA for the CDR3 is TGTGCCAGCAGTCGCTCCCAGGTCCCTGAAGCTTTCTTT. Protein: CASSRSQVPEAFF.

This chain connects TRBV29-1 to TRBJ2-7; 7 bases match TRBD1. CDR1 and CDR2 (germline): SQVTM, ANQGSEA. CDR3 length equals 13 residues. V lost 7 bases to trimming and J lost 3 bases; unmatched junction nucleotides: 9. The CDR3, as DNA: TGCAGCGCTGAGAGTGACAGGGACTACGAGCAGTACTTC. Translation gives CSAESDRDYEQYF.

This clone has just a few counts. The chain has TRBV5-1 and TRBJ1-4; TRBD1 matches at 8 bases. The J segment lost 7 bases and the V segment lost 0 bases, leaving 5 bases of the junction unmatched. Germline CDR1 and CDR2: SGHRS and YFSETQ. The CDR3 contains 15 residues. CDR3: CASSLAGQVSEKLFF. The CDR3 DNA is TGCGCCAGCAGCTTGGCGGGACAGGTATCTGAAAAACTGTTTTTT.

The V and J genes are TRBV7-3 and TRBJ2-7; D might be TRBD2 (6 bases). Trimming cost V 5 bases and J 6 bases, with 14 bases left between them. Germline V gene lookup returns CDR1 SGHTA and CDR2 FQGTGA. This CDR3 has 13 residues. CDR3: CASSMGGGAEQYF. The CDR3 DNA sequence: TGTGCCAGCAGCATGGGAGGAGGGGCCGAGCAGTACTTC.

This rearrangement joins TRBV13 to TRBJ2-3, with 7 bases that match TRBD1. Germline CDR1 is PRHDT and CDR2 is FYEKMQ (reference sequence). V shed 2 bases and J 6 bases; nucleotides not matched to a gene: 8. This CDR3 spans 15 amino acids. The CDR3 loop is CASSLRTGVADTQYF. Written as DNA, the CDR3 is TGTGCCAGCAGCTTAAGGACAGGTGTCGCGGATACGCAGTATTTT. Using reference TRBV13 and TRBJ2-3 for the parts outside the CDR3, the full variable domain is AAGVIQSPRHLIKEKRETATLKCYPIPRHDTVYWYQQGPGQDPQFLISFYEKMQSDKGSIPDRFSAQQFSDYHSELNMSSLELGDSALYFCASSLRTGVADTQYFGPGTRLTVL.

The J gene is TRBJ2-7, the V gene TRBV29-1; 7 bases map to TRBD1. This CDR3 comprises 12 residues. Unmatched junction bases numbered 4, after V lost 3 bases and J lost 5 bases. Germline V gene sequence: CDR1 SQVTM, CDR2 ANQGSEA. The CDR3 sequence: CSVEGQPNEQYF. In DNA, the CDR3 is TGCAGCGTTGAGGGACAGCCCAACGAGCAGTACTTC.

This chain connects TRBV27 to TRBJ1-3, with TRBD1 identical over 9 bases. The CDR3 loop spans 14 amino acids. V dropped 8 bases and J dropped 4; count of bases not matched to a gene: 6. Germline V gene lookup returns CDR1 MNHEY and CDR2 SMNVEV (reference sequence). The CDR3 loop reads CASPTGQGGNTIYF. Here the CDR3 DNA reads TGTGCCAGCCCTACGGGACAGGGAGGAAACACCATATATTTT.